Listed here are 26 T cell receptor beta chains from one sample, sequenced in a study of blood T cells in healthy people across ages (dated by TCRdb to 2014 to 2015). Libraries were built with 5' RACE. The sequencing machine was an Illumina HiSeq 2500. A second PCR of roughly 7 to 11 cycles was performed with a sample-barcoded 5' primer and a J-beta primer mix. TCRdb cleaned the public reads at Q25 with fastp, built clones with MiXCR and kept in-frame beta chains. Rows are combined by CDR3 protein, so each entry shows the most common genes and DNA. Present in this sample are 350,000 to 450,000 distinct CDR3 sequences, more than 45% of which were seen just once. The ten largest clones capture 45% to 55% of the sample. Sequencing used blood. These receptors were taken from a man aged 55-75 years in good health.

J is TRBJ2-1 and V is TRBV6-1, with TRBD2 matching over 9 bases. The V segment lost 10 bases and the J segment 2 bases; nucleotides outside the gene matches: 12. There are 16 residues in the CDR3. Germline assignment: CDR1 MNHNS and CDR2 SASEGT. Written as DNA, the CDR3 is TGTGCCACCATAGCGGGGGCCCTTAATCCCTACAATGAGCAGTTCTTC. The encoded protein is CATIAGALNPYNEQFF.

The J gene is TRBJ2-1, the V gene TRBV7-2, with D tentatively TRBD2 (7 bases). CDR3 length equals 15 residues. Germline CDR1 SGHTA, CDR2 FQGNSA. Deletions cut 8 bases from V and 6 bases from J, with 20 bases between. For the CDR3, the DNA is TGTGCCAGCTGGGGAGGGGGATTGGTGGGCAATGAGCAGTTCTTC. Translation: CASWGGGLVGNEQFF.

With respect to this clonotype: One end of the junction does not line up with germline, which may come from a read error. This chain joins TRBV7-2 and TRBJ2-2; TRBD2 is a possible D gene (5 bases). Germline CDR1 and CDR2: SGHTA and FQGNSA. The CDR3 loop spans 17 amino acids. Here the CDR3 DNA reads TGTGCCAGCAGCTTAGTGTTTGGCGGCAGATATCCCGGGGAGCCGTTTTTT. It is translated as CASSLVFGGRYPGEPFF.

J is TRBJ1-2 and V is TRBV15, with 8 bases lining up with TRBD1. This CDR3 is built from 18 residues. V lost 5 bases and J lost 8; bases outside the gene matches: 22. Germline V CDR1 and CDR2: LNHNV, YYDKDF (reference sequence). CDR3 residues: CATSPLEPGGPTQEGYTF. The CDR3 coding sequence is TGTGCCACCAGCCCCCTGGAACCAGGGGGCCCCACCCAGGAAGGCTACACCTTC.

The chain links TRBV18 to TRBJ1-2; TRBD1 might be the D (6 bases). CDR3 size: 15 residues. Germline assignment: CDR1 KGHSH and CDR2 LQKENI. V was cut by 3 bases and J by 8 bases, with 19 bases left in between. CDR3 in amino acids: CASSPGTRVTGGYTF. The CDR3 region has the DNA TGTGCCAGCTCACCCGGGACACGGGTGACCGGAGGCTACACCTTC.

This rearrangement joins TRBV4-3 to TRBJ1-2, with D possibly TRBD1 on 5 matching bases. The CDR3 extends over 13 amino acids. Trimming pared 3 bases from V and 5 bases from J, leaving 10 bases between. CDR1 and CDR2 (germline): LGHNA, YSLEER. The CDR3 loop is CASSQAQGYGYTF. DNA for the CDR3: TGCGCCAGCAGCCAGGCGCAGGGTTATGGCTACACCTTC.

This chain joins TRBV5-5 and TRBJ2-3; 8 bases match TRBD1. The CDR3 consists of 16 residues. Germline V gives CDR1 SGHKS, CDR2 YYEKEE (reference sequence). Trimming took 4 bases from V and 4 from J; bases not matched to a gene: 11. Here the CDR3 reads CASSTRQGPGSDTQYF. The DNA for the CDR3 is TGTGCCAGCAGCACAAGACAGGGGCCGGGATCAGATACGCAGTATTTT. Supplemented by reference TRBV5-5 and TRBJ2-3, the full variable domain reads DAGVTQSPTHLIKTRGQQVTLRCSPISGHKSVSWYQQVLGQGPQFIFQYYEKEERGRGNFPDRFSARQFPNYSSELNVNALLLGDSALYLCASSTRQGPGSDTQYFGPGTRLTVL.

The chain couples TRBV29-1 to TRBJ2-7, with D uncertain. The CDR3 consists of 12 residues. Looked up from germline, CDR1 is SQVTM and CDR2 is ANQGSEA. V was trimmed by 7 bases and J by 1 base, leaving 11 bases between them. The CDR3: CSAESDSYEQYF. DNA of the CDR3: TGCAGCGCTGAGTCTGATTCCTACGAGCAGTACTTC.

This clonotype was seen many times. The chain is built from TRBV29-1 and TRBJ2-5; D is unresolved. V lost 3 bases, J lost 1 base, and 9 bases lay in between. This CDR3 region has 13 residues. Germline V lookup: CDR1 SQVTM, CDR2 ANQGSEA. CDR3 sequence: CSVEKQIQETQYF. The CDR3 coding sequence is TGCAGCGTTGAGAAGCAGATCCAAGAGACCCAGTACTTC.

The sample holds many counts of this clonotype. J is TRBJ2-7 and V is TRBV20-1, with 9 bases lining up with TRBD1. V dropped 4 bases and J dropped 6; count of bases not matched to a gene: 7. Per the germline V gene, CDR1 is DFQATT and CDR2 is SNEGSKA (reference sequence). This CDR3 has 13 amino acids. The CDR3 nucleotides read TGCAGTGCTAAAGGGACAGGGCTCTCCGAGCAGTACTTC. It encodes CSAKGTGLSEQYF.

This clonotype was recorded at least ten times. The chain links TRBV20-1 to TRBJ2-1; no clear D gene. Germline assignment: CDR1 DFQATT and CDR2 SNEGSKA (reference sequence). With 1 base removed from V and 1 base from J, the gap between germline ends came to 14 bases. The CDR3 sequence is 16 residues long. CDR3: CSARVEGRPSYNEQFF. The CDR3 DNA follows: TGCAGTGCTAGAGTTGAAGGACGCCCGTCCTACAATGAGCAGTTCTTC.

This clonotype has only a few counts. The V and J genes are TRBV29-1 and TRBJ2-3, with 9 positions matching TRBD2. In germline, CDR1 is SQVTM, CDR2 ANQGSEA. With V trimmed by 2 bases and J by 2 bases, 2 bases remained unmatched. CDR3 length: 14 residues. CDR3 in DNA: TGCAGCGTTGAACTAGCGGGGAACACAGATACGCAGTATTTT. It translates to CSVELAGNTDTQYF.

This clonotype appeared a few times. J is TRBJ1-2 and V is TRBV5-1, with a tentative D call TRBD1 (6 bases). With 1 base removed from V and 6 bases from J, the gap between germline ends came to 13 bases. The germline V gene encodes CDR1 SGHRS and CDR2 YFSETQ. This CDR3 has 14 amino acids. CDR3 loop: CASSLFGGGNGYTF. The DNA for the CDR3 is TGCGCCAGCAGCTTGTTCGGAGGGGGTAATGGCTACACCTTC.

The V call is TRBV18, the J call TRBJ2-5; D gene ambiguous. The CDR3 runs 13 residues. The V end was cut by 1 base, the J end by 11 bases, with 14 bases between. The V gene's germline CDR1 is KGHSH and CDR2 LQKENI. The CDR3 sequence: CASSPRANNEQYF. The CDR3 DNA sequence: TGTGCCAGCTCACCACGTGCAAACAATGAGCAGTACTTC.

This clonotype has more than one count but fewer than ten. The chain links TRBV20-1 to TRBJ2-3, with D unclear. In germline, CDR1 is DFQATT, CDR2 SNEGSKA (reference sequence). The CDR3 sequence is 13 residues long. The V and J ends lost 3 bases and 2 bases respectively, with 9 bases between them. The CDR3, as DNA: TGCAGTGCTAGTGGCTCTCACACAGATACGCAGTATTTT. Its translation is CSASGSHTDTQYF.

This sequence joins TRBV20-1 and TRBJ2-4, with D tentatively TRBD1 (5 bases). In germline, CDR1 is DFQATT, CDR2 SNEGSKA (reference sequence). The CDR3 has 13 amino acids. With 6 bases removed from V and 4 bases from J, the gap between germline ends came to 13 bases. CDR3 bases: TGCAGTGCAGGACAAGGTTTGAAAAACATTCAGTACTTC. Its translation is CSAGQGLKNIQYF.

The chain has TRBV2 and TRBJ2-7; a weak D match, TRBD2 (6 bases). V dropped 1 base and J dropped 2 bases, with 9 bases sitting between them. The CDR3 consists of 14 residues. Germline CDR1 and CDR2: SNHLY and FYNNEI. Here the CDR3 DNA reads TGTGCCAGCAGTGAAGGGGGGGTCCCCTACGAGCAGTACTTC. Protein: CASSEGGVPYEQYF.

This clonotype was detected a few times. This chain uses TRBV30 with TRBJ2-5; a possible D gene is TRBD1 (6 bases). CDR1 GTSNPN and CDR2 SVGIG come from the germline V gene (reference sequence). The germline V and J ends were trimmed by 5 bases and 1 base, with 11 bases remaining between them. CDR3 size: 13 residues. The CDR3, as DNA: TGTGCCTGGCGTAGACAGGCCCAAGAGACCCAGTACTTC. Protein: CAWRRQAQETQYF. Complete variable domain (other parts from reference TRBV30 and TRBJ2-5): SQTIHQWPATLVQPVGSPLSLECTVEGTSNPNLYWYRQAAGRGLQLLFYSVGIGQISSEVPQNLSASRPQDRQFILSSKKLLLSDSGFYLCAWRRQAQETQYFGPGTRLLVL.

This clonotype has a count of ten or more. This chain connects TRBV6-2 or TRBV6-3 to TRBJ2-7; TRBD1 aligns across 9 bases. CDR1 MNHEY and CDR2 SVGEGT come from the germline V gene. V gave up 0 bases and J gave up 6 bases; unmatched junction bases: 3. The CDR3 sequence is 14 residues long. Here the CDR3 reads CASSYSGQGFEQYF. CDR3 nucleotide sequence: TGTGCCAGCAGTTACTCGGGACAGGGATTCGAGCAGTACTTC.

The CDR3 DNA follows: TGCAGTGCATCTGGACAGGGGAGGATTGGGACCCGGTACTTC. The encoded protein is CSASGQGRIGTRYF. The chain combines TRBV20-1 with TRBJ2-7, with 9 bases aligning to TRBD1. Germline-derived CDR1 and CDR2 are DFQATT and SNEGSKA (reference sequence). The junction had 18 bases not matched to a gene; V was cut back by 6 bases and J by 12 bases. The CDR3 consists of 14 residues.

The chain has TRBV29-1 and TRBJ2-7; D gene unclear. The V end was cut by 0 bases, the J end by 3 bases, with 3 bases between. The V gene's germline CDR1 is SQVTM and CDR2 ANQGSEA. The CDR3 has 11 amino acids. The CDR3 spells CSVEDSYEQYF. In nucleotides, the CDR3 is TGCAGCGTTGAAGACAGCTACGAGCAGTACTTC.

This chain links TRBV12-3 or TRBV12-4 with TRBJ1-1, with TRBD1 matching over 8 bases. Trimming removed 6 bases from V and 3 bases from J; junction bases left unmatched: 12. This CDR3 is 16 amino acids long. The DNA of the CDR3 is TGTGCCAGCAGCTATCGTCAGGGGGCAGGTTACACTGAAGCTTTCTTT. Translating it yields CASSYRQGAGYTEAFF.

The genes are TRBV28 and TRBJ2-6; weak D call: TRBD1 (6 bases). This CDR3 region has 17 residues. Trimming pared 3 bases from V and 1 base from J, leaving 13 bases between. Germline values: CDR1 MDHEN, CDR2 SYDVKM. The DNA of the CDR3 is TGTGCCAGCAGTTTCGGGGACAACGTGTCTGGGGCCAACGTCCTGACTTTC. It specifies CASSFGDNVSGANVLTF. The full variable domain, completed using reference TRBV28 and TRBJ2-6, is DVKVTQSSRYLVKRTGEKVFLECVQDMDHENMFWYRQDPGLGLRLIYFSYDVKMKEKGDIPEGYSVSREKKERFSLILESASTNQTSMYLCASSFGDNVSGANVLTFGAGSRLTVL.

CDR3 protein: CSATSGDSSYNEQFF. Written as DNA, the CDR3 is TGCAGTGCCACCTCGGGGGACAGCTCCTACAATGAGCAGTTCTTC. The rearrangement uses TRBV20-1 and TRBJ2-1; maybe TRBD1 (7 bases). The CDR3 spans 15 residues. The germline CDR1 and CDR2 sequences are DFQATT and SNEGSKA (reference sequence). V lost 6 bases and J 0 bases, leaving 15 bases between the germline ends.

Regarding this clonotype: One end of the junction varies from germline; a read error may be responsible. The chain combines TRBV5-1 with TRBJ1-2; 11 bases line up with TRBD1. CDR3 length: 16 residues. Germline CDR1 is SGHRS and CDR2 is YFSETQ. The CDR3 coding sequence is TGCGCCAGCAGCCCCCGGACAGGGGGCTCTACGGATGGCAACACCTTC. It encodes CASSPRTGGSTDGNTF.

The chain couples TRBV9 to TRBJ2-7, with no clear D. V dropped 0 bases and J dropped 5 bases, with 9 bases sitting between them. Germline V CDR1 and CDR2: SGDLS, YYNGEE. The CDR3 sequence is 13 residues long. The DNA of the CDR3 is TGTGCCAGCAGCGTAGGAGTCCGCCACGAGCAGTACTTC. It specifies CASSVGVRHEQYF.